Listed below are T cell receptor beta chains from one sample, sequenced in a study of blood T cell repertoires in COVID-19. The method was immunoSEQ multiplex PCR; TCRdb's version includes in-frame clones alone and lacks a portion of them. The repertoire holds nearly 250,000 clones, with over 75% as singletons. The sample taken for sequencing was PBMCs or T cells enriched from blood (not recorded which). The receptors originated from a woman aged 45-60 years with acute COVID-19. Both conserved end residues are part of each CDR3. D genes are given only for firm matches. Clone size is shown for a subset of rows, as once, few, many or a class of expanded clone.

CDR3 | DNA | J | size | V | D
CASSQGQRTGELFF | TGTGCCAGCAGCCAAGGACAGCGCACCGGGGAGCTGTTTTTT | TRBJ2-2 | NA | TRBV3-1/TRBV3-2 | NA
CASSVDPGIFSGNTIYF | TGTGCCAGCAGCGTAGACCCCGGGATTTTCTCTGGAAACACCATATATTTT | TRBJ1-3 | NA | TRBV9 | NA
CASRTGDWSPLHF | TGTGCCAGTCGGACAGGGGACTGGTCACCCCTCCACTTT | TRBJ1-6 | NA | TRBV27 | TRBD1
CASSSTGGYEKLFF | TGTGCCAGCAGCTCGACAGGGGGATATGAAAAACTGTTTTTT | TRBJ1-4 | few | TRBV3-1/TRBV3-2 | TRBD1
CASSGTAGPDTQYF | TGTGCCAGCAGCGGAACAGCGGGGCCAGATACGCAGTATTTT | TRBJ2-3 | once | TRBV9 | TRBD2
CASSQRQGYEQYF | TGTGCCAGCAGCCAACGACAGGGCTACGAGCAGTACTTC | TRBJ2-7 | NA | TRBV7-2 | TRBD1
CASSLQGQSNQPQHF | TGTGCCAGCAGTTTGCAGGGTCAATCAAATCAGCCCCAGCATTTT | TRBJ1-5 | few | TRBV27 | NA
CASSLDSLNEKLFF | TGCGCCAGCAGCTTGGACAGCTTAAATGAAAAACTGTTTTTT | TRBJ1-4 | NA | TRBV5-1 | NA
CSVEGDFGTEAFF | TGCAGCGTTGAAGGAGACTTCGGGACTGAAGCTTTCTTT | TRBJ1-1 | NA | TRBV29-1 | NA
CALSGTALAGELFF | TGTGCCTTATCCGGGACAGCGTTGGCCGGGGAGCTGTTTTTT | TRBJ2-2 | once | TRBV25-1 | TRBD1
CASSLDRLGEQYF | TGTGCCAGCAGCTTAGACAGGTTGGGCGAGCAGTACTTC | TRBJ2-7 | few | TRBV11-2 | NA
CASSILSGSGNTIYF | TGTGCCAGTAGTATATTGTCCGGCTCTGGAAACACCATATATTTT | TRBJ1-3 | NA | TRBV19 | NA
CAWFRGYNTEAFF | TGTGCCTGGTTTCGGGGGTACAACACTGAAGCTTTCTTT | TRBJ1-1 | NA | TRBV30 | NA
CSGKQGPGGTEAFF | TGCAGCGGTAAACAGGGGCCCGGAGGGACTGAAGCTTTCTTT | TRBJ1-1 | NA | TRBV29-1 | TRBD1
CASSKTGGRTEAFF | TGTGCCAGCAGCAAGACAGGTGGTCGTACTGAAGCTTTCTTT | TRBJ1-1 | few | TRBV9 | NA
CASSIFSGGASQNEQFF | TGTGCCAGTAGTATTTTTAGCGGGGGGGCATCTCAGAATGAGCAGTTCTTC | TRBJ2-1 | NA | TRBV19 | TRBD2
CASSVEADRAASPLHF | TGTGCCAGCAGCGTAGAGGCGGACAGGGCAGCTTCACCCCTCCACTTT | TRBJ1-6 | NA | TRBV9 | TRBD1
CASSPEAFMNTEAFF | TGTGCCAGCAGCCCTGAGGCGTTCATGAACACTGAAGCTTTCTTT | TRBJ1-1 | NA | TRBV7-2 | NA